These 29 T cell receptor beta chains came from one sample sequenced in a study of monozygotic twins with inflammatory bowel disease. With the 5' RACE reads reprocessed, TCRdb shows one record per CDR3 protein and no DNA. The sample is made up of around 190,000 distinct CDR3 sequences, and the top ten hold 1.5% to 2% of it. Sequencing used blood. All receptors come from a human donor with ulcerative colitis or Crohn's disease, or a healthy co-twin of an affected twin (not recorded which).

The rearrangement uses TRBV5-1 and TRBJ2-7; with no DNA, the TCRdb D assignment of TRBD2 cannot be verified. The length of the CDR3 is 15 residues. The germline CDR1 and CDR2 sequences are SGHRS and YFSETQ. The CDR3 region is CASSPLGTSLYEQYF.

CDR3 region: CASSQSRSEAFF. This sequence joins TRBV3-1 and TRBJ1-1. The CDR3 spans 12 residues. Germline lookup yields CDR1 LGHDT and CDR2 YNNKEL (reference sequence).

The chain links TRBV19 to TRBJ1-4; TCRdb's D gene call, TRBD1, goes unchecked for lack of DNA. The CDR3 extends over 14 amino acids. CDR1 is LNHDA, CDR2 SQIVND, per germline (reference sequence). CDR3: CASSMGWGDEKLFF.

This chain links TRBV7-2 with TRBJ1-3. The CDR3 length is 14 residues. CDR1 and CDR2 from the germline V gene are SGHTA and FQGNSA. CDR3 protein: CASSLVNTGNTIYF.

The CDR3 loop reads CASSQVSYETQYF. V gene TRBV4-1 combines with J gene TRBJ2-5. Germline CDR1 reads MGHRA; CDR2 reads YSYEKL. The CDR3 has 13 residues.

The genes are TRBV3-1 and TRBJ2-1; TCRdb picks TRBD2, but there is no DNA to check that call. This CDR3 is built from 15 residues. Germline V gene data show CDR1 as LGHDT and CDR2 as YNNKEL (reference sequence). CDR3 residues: CASSQGDYAYNEQFF.

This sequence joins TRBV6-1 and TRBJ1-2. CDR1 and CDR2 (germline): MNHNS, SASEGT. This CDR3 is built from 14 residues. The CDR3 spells CASSLSGEGYGYTF.

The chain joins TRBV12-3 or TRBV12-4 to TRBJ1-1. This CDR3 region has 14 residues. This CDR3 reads CASSPIHADTEAFF.

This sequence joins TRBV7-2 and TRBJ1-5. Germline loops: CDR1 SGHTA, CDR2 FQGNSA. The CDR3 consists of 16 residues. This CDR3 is CASSLEGSVGNQPQHF.

The CDR3 is CASSPLSAVNTGELFF. The gene calls are TRBV18 and TRBJ2-2. Germline lookup yields CDR1 KGHSH and CDR2 LQKENI. The CDR3 is 16 residues long. Combining the CDR3 with reference TRBV18 and TRBJ2-2 gives the whole variable domain NAGVMQNPRHLVRRRGQEARLRCSPMKGHSHVYWYRQLPEEGLKFMVYLQKENIIDESGMPKERFSAEFPKEGPSILRIQQVVRGDSAAYFCASSPLSAVNTGELFFGEGSRLTVL.

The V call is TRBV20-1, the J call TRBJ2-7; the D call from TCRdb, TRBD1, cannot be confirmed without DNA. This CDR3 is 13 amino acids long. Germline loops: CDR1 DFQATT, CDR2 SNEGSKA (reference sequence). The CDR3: CSARDSRSYEQYF.

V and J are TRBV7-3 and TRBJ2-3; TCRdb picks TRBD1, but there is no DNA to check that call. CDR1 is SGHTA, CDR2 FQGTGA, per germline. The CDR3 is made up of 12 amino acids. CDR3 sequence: CASSPGADTQYF.

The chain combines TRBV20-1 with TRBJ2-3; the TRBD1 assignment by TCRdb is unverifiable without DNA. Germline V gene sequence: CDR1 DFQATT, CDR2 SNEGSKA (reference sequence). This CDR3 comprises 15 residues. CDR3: CSAIGAGAALDTQYF.

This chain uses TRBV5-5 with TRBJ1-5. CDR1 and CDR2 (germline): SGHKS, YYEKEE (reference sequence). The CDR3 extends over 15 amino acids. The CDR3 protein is CASSASPGRNQPQHF.

CDR3 loop: CASSPRESSYEQYF. The V gene is TRBV5-1, the J gene TRBJ2-7; TCRdb's assignment of TRBD1 cannot be checked, as there is no DNA. This CDR3 is 14 amino acids long. The V gene's germline CDR1 is SGHRS and CDR2 YFSETQ.

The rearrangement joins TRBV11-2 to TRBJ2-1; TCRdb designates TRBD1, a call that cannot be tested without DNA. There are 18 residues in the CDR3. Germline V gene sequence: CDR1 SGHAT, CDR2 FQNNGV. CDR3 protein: CASSLDPRRDRYYNEQFF.

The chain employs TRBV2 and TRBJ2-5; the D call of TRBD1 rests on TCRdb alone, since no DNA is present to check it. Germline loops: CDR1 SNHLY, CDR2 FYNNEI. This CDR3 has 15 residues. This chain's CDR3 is CARDRVGGPKETQYF.

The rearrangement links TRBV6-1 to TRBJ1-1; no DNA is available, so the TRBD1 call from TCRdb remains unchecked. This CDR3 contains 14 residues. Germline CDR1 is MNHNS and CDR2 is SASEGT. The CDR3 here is CASSRGTANTEAFF.

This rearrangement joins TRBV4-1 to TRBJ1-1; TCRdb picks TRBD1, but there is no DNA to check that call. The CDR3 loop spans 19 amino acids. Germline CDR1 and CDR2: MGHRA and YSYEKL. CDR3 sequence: CASSRARTGLIRGFTEAFF.

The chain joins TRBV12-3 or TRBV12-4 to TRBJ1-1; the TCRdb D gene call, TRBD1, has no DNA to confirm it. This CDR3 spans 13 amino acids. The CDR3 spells CASSWDGDTEAFF.

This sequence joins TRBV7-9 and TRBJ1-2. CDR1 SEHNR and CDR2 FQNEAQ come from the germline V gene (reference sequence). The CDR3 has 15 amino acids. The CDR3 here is CASSLAVNGPYGYTF.

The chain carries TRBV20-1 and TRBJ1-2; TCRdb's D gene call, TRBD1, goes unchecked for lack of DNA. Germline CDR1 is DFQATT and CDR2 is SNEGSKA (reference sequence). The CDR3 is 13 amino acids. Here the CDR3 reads CSARTGTAYGYTF.

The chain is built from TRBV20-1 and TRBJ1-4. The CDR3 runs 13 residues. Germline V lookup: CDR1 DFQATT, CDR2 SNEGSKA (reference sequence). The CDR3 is CSAWGGIMKKLFF.

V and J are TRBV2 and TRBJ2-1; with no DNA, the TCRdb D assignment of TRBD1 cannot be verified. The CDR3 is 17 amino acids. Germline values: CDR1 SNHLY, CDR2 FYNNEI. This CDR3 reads CASSDLPRFDRANEQFF. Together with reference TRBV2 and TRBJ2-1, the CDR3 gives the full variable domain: EPEVTQTPSHQVTQMGQEVILRCVPISNHLYFYWYRQILGQKVEFLVSFYNNEISEKSEIFDDQFSVERPDGSNFTLKIRSTKLEDSAMYFCASSDLPRFDRANEQFFGPGTRLTVL.

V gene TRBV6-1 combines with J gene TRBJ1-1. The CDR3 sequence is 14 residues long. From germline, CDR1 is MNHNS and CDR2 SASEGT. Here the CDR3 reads CASHRSRMNTEAFF.

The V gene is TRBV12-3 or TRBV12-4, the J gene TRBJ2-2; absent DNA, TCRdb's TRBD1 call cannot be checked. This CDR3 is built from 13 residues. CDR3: CASSLSLNGELFF.

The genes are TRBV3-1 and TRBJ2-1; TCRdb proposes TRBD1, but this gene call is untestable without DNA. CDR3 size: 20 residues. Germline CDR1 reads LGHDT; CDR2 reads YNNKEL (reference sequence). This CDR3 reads CASSQLRGHTRLRVYNEQFF.

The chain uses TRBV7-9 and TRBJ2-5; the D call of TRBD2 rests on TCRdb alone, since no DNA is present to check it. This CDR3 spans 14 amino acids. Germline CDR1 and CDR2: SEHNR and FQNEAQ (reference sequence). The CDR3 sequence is CASSFTSGKETQYF. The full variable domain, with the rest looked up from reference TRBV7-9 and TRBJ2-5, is DTGVSQNPRHKITKRGQNVTFRCDPISEHNRLYWYRQTLGQGPEFLTYFQNEAQLEKSRLLSDRFSAERPKGSFSTLEIQRTEQGDSAMYLCASSFTSGKETQYFGPGTRLLVL.

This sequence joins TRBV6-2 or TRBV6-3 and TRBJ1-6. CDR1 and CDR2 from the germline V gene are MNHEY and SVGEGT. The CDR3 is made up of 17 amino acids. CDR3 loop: CASSYIRVPQINSPLHF.